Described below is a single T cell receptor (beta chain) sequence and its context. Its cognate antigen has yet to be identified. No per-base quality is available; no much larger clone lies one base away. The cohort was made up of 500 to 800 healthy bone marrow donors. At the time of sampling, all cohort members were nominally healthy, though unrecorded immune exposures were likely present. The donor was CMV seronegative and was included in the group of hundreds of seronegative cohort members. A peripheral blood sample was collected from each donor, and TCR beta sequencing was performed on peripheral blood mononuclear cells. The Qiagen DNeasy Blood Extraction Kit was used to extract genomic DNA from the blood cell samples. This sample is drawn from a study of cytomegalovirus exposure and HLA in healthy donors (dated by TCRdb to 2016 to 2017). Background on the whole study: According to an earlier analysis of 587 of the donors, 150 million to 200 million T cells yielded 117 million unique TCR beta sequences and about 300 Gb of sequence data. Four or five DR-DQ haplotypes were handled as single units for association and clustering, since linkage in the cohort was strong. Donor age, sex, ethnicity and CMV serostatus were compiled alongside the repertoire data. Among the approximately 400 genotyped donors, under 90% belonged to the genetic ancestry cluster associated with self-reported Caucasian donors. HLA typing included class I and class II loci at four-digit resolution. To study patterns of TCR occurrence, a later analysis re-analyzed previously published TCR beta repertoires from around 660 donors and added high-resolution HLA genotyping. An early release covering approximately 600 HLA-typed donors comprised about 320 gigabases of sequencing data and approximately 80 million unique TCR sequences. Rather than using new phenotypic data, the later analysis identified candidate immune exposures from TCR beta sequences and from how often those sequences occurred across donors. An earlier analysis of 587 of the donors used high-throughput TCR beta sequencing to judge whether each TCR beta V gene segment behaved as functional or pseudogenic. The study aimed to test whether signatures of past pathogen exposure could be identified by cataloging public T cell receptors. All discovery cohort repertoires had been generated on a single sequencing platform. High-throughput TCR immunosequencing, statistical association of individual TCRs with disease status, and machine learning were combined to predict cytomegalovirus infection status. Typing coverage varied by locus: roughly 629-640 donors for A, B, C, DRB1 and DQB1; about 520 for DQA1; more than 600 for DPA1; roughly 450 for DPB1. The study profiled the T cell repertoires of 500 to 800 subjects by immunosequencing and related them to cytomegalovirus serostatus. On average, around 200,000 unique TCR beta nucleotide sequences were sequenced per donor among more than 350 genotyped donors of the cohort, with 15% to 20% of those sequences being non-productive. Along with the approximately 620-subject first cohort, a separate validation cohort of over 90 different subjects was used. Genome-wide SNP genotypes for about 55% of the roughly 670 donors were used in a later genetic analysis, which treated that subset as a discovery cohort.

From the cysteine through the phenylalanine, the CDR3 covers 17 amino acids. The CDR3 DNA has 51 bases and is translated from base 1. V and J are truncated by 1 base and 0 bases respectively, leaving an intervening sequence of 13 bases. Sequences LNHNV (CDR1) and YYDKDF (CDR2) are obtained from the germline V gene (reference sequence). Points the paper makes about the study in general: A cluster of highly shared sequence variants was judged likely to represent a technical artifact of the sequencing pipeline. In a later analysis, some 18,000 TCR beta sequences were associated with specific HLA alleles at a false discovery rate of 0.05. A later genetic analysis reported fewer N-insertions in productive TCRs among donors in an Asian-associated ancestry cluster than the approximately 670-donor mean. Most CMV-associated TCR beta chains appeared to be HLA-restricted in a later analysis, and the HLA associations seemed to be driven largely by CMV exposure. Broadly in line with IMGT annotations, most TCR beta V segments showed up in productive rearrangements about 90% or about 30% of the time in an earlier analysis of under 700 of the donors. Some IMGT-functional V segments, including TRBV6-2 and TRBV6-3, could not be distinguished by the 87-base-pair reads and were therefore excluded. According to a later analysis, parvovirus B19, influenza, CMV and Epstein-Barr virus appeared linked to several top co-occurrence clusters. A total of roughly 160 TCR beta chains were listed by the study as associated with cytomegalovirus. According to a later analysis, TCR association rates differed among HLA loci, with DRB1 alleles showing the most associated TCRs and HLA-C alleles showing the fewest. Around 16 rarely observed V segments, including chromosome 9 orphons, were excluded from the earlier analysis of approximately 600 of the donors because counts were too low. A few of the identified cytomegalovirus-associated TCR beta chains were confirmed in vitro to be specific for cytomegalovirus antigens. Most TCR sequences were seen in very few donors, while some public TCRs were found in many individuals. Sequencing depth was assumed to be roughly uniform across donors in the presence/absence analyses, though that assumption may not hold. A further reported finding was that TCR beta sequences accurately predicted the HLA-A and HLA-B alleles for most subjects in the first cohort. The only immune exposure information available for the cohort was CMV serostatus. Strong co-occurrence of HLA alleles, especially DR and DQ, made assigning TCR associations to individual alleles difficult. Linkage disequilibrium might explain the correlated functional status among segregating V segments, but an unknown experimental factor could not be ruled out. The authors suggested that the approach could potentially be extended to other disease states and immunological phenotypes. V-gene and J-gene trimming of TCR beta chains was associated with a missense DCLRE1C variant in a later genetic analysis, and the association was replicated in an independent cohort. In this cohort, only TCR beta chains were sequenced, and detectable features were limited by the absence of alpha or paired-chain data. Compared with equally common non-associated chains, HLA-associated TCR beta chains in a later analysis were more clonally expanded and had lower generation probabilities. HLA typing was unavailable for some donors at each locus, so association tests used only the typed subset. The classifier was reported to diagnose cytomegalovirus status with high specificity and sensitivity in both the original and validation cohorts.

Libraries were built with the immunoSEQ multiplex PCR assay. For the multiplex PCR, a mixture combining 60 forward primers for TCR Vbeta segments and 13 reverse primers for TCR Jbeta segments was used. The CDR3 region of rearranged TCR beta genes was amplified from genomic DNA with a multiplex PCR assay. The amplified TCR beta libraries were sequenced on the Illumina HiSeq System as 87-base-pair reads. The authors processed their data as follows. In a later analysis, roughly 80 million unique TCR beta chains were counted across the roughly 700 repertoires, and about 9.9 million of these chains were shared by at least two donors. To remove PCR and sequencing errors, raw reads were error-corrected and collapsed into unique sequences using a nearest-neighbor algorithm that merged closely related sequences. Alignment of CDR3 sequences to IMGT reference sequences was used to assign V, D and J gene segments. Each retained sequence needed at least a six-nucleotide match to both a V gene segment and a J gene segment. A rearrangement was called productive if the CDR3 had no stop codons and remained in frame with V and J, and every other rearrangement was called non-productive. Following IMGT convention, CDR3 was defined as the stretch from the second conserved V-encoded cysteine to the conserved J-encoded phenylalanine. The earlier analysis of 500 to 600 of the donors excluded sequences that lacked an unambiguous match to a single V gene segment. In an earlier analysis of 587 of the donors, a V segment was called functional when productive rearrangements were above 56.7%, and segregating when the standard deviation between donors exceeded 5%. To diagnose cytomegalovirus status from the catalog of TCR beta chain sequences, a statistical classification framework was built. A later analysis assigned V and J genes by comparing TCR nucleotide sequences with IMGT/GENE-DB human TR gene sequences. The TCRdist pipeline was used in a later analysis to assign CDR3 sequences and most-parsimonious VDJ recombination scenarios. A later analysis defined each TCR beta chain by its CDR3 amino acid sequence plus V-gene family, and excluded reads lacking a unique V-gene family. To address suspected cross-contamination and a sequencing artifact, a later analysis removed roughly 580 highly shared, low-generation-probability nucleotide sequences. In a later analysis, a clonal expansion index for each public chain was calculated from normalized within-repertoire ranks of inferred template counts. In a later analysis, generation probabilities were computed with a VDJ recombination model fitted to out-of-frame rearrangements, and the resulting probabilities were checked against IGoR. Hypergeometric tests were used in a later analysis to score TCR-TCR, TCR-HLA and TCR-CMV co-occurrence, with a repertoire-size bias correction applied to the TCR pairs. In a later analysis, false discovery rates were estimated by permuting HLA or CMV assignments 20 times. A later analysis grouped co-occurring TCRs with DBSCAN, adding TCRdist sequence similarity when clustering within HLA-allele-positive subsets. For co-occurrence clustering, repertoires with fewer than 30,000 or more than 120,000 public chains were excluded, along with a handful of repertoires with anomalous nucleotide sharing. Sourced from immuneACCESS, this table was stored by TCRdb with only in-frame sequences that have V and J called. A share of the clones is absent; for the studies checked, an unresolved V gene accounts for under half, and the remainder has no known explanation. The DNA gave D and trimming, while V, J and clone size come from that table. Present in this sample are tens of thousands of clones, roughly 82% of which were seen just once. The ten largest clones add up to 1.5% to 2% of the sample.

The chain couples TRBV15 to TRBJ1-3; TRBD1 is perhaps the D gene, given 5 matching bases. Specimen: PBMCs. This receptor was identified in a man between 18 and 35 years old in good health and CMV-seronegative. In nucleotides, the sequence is TGTGCCACCAGCAGAGTGTTAGACAGATTCTCTGGAAACACCATATATTTT. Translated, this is CATSRVLDRFSGNTIYF. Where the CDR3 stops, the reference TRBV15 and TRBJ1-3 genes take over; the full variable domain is DAMVIQNPRYQVTQFGKPVTLSCSQTLNHNVMYWYQQKSSQAPKLLFHYYDKDFNNEADTPDNFQSRRPNTSFCFLDIRSPGLGDTAMYLCATSRVLDRFSGNTIYFGEGSWLTVV.